A selection of T cell receptor beta chains follows, all from one sample in a study of patients and donors after allogeneic stem cell transplantation. One entry per CDR3 protein, called by TCRdb with MiXCR from the RT-PCR reads. The sample has about 960,000 distinct CDR3 sequences; about 20% are singletons. Sample: blood, either unsorted or a sorted T cell fraction (not recorded which). These receptor sequences come from a human donor who was either an allogeneic HSCT recipient or a stem cell or donor lymphocyte infusion donor (not recorded which). It is not recorded whose cells these are; they may come from a transplant donor. CDR3s include the opening cysteine and the closing phenylalanine or tryptophan. Fields, in order: clone size, D gene, J gene, V gene, CDR3 DNA, CDR3 protein. A D gene is named only where the DNA matches it firmly. A clone size is listed for some rows: how often the clone was seen (once, few, many), or a class if it is expanded.

few TRBD2 TRBJ2-7 TRBV28 TGTGCCAGCATTGGACTAGCGCCACAACTAAGCTCCTACGAGCAGTACTTC CASIGLAPQLSSYEQYF
few . TRBJ2-3 TRBV5-1 TGCGCCAGCAGCTTGGGCCCGTTCGGCGATACGCAGTATTTT CASSLGPFGDTQYF
many TRBD1 TRBJ1-2 TRBV11-2 TGTGCCAGCAGCTTTTTCGACAGGGGCCTCCGGGACTACACCTTC CASSFFDRGLRDYTF
. . TRBJ2-2 TRBV2 TGTGCCAGCAGGACAGATAACACCGGGGAGCTGTTTTTT CASRTDNTGELFF
few . TRBJ1-2 TRBV27 TGTGCCAGCAGTCACAACCCGGGGACCTTGAACTATGGCTACACCTTC CASSHNPGTLNYGYTF
. TRBD1 TRBJ1-5 TRBV27 TGTGCCAGCAGTCCCCGGACAGGGAAAGGGGGTCAGCCCCAGCATTTT CASSPRTGKGGQPQHF
few . TRBJ1-1 TRBV20-1 TGCAGTGCTAGAGCCTGGGGCTTGAACACTGAAGCTTTCTTT CSARAWGLNTEAFF
few . TRBJ2-1 TRBV10-3 TGTGCCATCAGTGAGTCCGTCGGGAGCGGAAATGAGCAGTTCTTC CAISESVGSGNEQFF
. TRBD1 TRBJ2-7 TRBV10-3 TGTGCCATCAGTAAGGGGGACAGCAAATCCTACGAGCAGTACTTC CAISKGDSKSYEQYF
. . TRBJ1-6 TRBV28 TGTGCCAGCCACTCGTGGACAGAGAATTCACCCCTCCACTTT CASHSWTENSPLHF
. . TRBJ1-1 TRBV29-1 TGCAGCGTTGACGGCAGGGTAGGGGCTGAAGCTTTCTTT CSVDGRVGAEAFF
. . TRBJ2-3 TRBV12-3/TRBV12-4 TGTGCCAGCTCTGGGGCCCTAAGCACAGATACGCAGTATTTT CASSGALSTDTQYF
. . TRBJ1-2 TRBV24-1 TGTGCCACCAGTGATCCCCGACAGACCTATGGCTACACCTTC CATSDPRQTYGYTF
. TRBD1 TRBJ2-5 TRBV27 TGTGCCAGCAGTCCCATCCGGGGACAGGGACGGGGCCAAGAGACCCAGTACTTC CASSPIRGQGRGQETQYF
few . TRBJ2-3 TRBV30 TGTGCCTGGACCCCTAGCACAGATACGCAGTATTTT CAWTPSTDTQYF
few . TRBJ2-5 TRBV9 TGTGCCAGCAGCGTAGATGGAAGAGGGGGGTTGGAGACCCAGTACTTC CASSVDGRGGLETQYF
. . TRBJ1-4 TRBV19 TGTGCCAGTAGTCCCGGACAGCTTCTTAATGAAAAACTGTTTTTT CASSPGQLLNEKLFF
. . TRBJ1-1 TRBV6-5 TGTGCCAGCAGTTACTCGATGACAGCCAACACTGAAGCTTTCTTT CASSYSMTANTEAFF
. . TRBJ2-1 TRBV6-5 TGTGCCAGCAGTTACGCCGAGGGAGGTGAGCAGTTCTTC CASSYAEGGEQFF
. . TRBJ2-3 TRBV12-3/TRBV12-4 TGTGCCAGCAGGGTCGGCAGGGCGGGAGATACGCAGTATTTT CASRVGRAGDTQYF
once TRBD2 TRBJ2-3 TRBV19 TGTGCCAGTAGTATTATGGCGGGAGGCCGCACAGATACGCAGTATTTT CASSIMAGGRTDTQYF
many TRBD1 TRBJ2-2 TRBV24-1 TGTGCCACCAGTGATTCGGGACAGTACACCGGGGAGCTGTTTTTT CATSDSGQYTGELFF